This entry lists 13 T cell receptor beta chains sequenced from one sample in a study of T cells in Graves' hyperthyroidism and ophthalmopathy. Using RNA transcripts as the source, TCR beta CDR3 regions were amplified. Carried out on the TCR CDR3, a first-round RT-PCR used the HTBI primer set. TCRdb ran MiXCR on the multiplex PCR reads and lists one entry per CDR3 protein. The sample has over 500,000 distinct CDR3 sequences; 17% are singletons. Sequenced material: blood. These receptors originate from a woman aged 18-29 years with Graves' ophthalmopathy.

This clonotype was counted only a few times. In nucleotides, the CDR3 is TGTGCCAGCAGTTTTCGGACTAGCCTCACAGATACGCAGTATTTT. Translation: CASSFRTSLTDTQYF. This rearrangement joins TRBV27 to TRBJ2-3; 8 bases match TRBD2. V trimming: 3 bases; J trimming: 2 bases; junction bases outside the gene matches: 4. Per the germline V gene, CDR1 is MNHEY and CDR2 is SMNVEV (reference sequence). CDR3 length: 15 residues.

This clonotype was detected many times. The chain recombines TRBV28 with TRBJ1-1; D perhaps matches TRBD1 (5 bases). Germline assignment: CDR1 MDHEN and CDR2 SYDVKM. The CDR3 length is 16 residues. The V gene lost 6 bases and the J gene lost 4 bases, with 21 bases spanning the gap. For the CDR3, the DNA is TGTGCCAGCAGGCAGATCAGGGAGGTCGGTTTCACTGAAGCTTTCTTT. Amino acids: CASRQIREVGFTEAFF.

As concerns this clonotype: Since a much larger clone is just one base distant, this may be a read error. The V and J genes are TRBV27 and TRBJ1-6; maybe TRBD1 (5 bases). The CDR3 consists of 14 residues. Looked up from germline, CDR1 is MNHEY and CDR2 is SMNVEV (reference sequence). CDR3 sequence (DNA): TGTGCCGGCAGTTTGCGGGACGAGAGTTCACCCCTCCACTTT. This sequence encodes CAGSLRDESSPLHF.

The rearrangement uses TRBV6-1 and TRBJ2-7, with unresolved D. V was shortened by 0 bases and J by 3 bases, with 12 bases between the two germline ends. The CDR3 extends over 15 amino acids. In germline, CDR1 is MNHNS, CDR2 SASEGT. CDR3: CASSEARNLGYEQYF. The CDR3 bases are TGTGCCAGCAGTGAAGCGCGGAACTTGGGCTACGAGCAGTACTTC.

This clonotype was found many times. V gene TRBV9 combines with J gene TRBJ2-7; D possibly corresponds to TRBD2 (5 bases). Per germline, CDR1 SGDLS and CDR2 YYNGEE. V lost 3 bases and J 0 bases, leaving 16 bases between the germline ends. CDR3 length: 16 residues. The CDR3 coding sequence is TGTGCCAGCAGCGGGAAGAGGAGGCGGAGCTCCTACGAGCAGTACTTC. Translating it yields CASSGKRRRSSYEQYF.

This clonotype was seen once. The V call is TRBV20-1, the J call TRBJ2-7, with D uncertain. The CDR3 runs 13 residues. The V gene's germline CDR1 is DFQATT and CDR2 SNEGSKA (reference sequence). The V end was cut by 2 bases, the J end by 2 bases, with 10 bases between. The CDR3 protein is CSARIQNTYEQYF. The DNA of the CDR3 is TGCAGTGCTAGAATACAAAATACCTACGAGCAGTACTTC.

The chain couples TRBV24-1 to TRBJ2-3, with D uncertain. The CDR3 has 11 residues. V lost 5 bases and J lost 3, with 2 bases in between. Looked up from germline, CDR1 is KGHDR and CDR2 is SFDVKD. The CDR3 region is CATSGTDTQYF. In nucleotides, the CDR3 is TGTGCCACCAGTGGTACAGATACGCAGTATTTT.

As concerns this clonotype: This may arise from a read error, as a much more abundant clone is one base away. The rearrangement links TRBV12-3 or TRBV12-4 to TRBJ2-1; the D call may be TRBD1 or TRBD2 (7 bases each). The ends were cut back, 3 bases at V and 4 bases at J, with 10 bases in the middle. This CDR3 is built from 14 residues. CDR3 loop: CASSFQGGYNEQFF. The CDR3 DNA sequence: TGTGCCAGCAGTTTTCAGGGGGGGTACAATGAGCAGTTCTTC.

In DNA form, the CDR3 reads TGTGCCAGCAGTCTCGTGGGAGGAGGGGGTGATGGCTACACCTTC. Translation gives CASSLVGGGGDGYTF. The J gene is TRBJ1-2, the V gene TRBV7-2, with a possible D match to TRBD1 (6 bases). The V gene's germline CDR1 is SGHTA and CDR2 FQGNSA. The CDR3 extends over 15 amino acids. Trimming took 6 bases from V and 6 from J, leaving 20 bases between them.

This clonotype was seen more than once but under ten times. V is TRBV3-1 and J is TRBJ2-2; D is unclear. Trimming removed 0 bases at V and 1 base at J, with 18 bases between. The CDR3 extends over 19 amino acids. The germline CDR1 and CDR2 sequences are LGHDT and YNNKEL (reference sequence). The DNA of the CDR3 is TGTGCCAGCAGCCAAGATAGTCTGGTGAAGCGAGAGAACACCGGGGAGCTGTTTTTT. This gives the protein CASSQDSLVKRENTGELFF.

In its sample, this clonotype was seen many times. The V and J genes are TRBV11-2 and TRBJ2-3; D remains ambiguous. The CDR3 runs to 15 residues. Germline values: CDR1 SGHAT, CDR2 FQNNGV. With 1 base removed from V and 1 base from J, the gap between germline ends came to 9 bases. This chain's CDR3 is CASSLGRVRTDTQYF. The CDR3 DNA is TGTGCCAGCAGCTTAGGCAGAGTACGCACAGATACGCAGTATTTT.

The gene calls are TRBV19 and TRBJ2-5; D unresolved. The V end was cut by 5 bases, the J end by 1 base, with 8 bases between. CDR3 length: 13 residues. Germline V gene lookup returns CDR1 LNHDA and CDR2 SQIVND (reference sequence). The CDR3 bases are TGTGCCAGTAGTTTTTCGATCCAAGAGACCCAGTACTTC. It specifies CASSFSIQETQYF. Full variable domain (missing parts from reference TRBV19 and TRBJ2-5): DGGITQSPKYLFRKEGQNVTLSCEQNLNHDAMYWYRQDPGQGLRLIYYSQIVNDFQKGDIAEGYSVSREKKESFPLTVTSAQKNPTAFYLCASSFSIQETQYFGPGTRLLVL.

There are many counts of this clonotype. The V gene is TRBV12-3 or TRBV12-4, the J gene TRBJ2-1; 8 bases agree with TRBD2. Trimming cost V 5 bases and J 8 bases; bases outside gene matches: 11. The CDR3 extends over 15 amino acids. The CDR3 DNA reads TGTGCCAGCAGTCGGGCGTCGGGAGGGCCCGATGAGCAGTTCTTC. The encoded protein is CASSRASGGPDEQFF.